This T cell receptor beta chain was sequenced in a study of OX40 agonist ivuxolimab in advanced cancers. Study overall: Six ivuxolimab dose levels, 0.01 to 10 mg/kg, were given intravenously every 2 weeks. Partial responses were recorded for three patients, including one with hepatocellular carcinoma and two with cutaneous melanoma. Regarding the study as a whole: On average, a greater number of expanded clones characterised CD8+ T cells relative to CD4+.

The CDR3 spans 16 residues. Germline trimming cut 4 bases from V and 6 bases from J; bases unmatched to any gene: 11. Germline assignment: CDR1 SGHTA and CDR2 FQGNSA. Worth noting for this clone: What it recognizes is unknown.

Clones were read by immunoSEQ multiplex PCR, and TCRdb kept only the in-frame ones, dropping some. The sample shows some 95,000 clones, around 90% of them seen only once. The clonotype comes from an adult with an advanced solid tumor such as melanoma, head and neck, liver or kidney cancer. The input for sequencing was CD4+ or CD8+ T cells sorted from blood, taken in a trial of the OX40 agonist ivuxolimab. V usage is TRBV7-2 and J usage is TRBJ2-1; 8 nucleotides match TRBD2. This CDR3 reads CASSSFAGGRGNEQFF. The CDR3 region has the DNA TGTGCCAGCAGCTCTTTTGCGGGGGGCAGGGGCAATGAGCAGTTCTTC.